A selection of T cell receptor beta chains follows, all from one sample in a study of monozygotic twins with inflammatory bowel disease. One entry per CDR3 protein, without DNA, is what TCRdb gives after re-calling the 5' RACE reads. This table holds approximately 380,000 distinct CDR3 sequences. Material: blood. Every receptor here comes from a human donor with ulcerative colitis or Crohn's disease, or a healthy co-twin of an affected twin (not recorded which). The CDR3 runs from the conserved cysteine through the conserved F or W.

J: TRBJ2-5; V: TRBV10-3; CDR3: CAIGYRVGETQYF
J: TRBJ1-1; V: TRBV3-1; CDR3: CASSQFGTLEAFF
J: TRBJ2-1; V: TRBV12-3/TRBV12-4; CDR3: CASSTGTSGNNEQFF
J: TRBJ2-3; V: TRBV7-2; CDR3: CASSLEGLAADTQYF
J: TRBJ2-4; V: TRBV6-1; CDR3: CASRDGGLAAKNIQYF
J: TRBJ1-4; V: TRBV11-2; CDR3: CASSLAPATNEKLFF
J: TRBJ1-2; V: TRBV29-1; CDR3: CSVEYSGPYGYTF
J: TRBJ2-3; V: TRBV12-3/TRBV12-4; CDR3: CASRIRSHGTDTQYF
J: TRBJ2-1; V: TRBV7-2; CDR3: CASSFMGGYNEQFF
J: TRBJ2-7; V: TRBV20-1; CDR3: CSVEGQVYYEQYF
J: TRBJ2-7; V: TRBV5-1; CDR3: CASSLGVLGSEQYF
J: TRBJ2-3; V: TRBV18; CDR3: CASSPPGHIGTDTQYF
J: TRBJ2-1; V: TRBV18; CDR3: CASSPQTGDIHEQFF